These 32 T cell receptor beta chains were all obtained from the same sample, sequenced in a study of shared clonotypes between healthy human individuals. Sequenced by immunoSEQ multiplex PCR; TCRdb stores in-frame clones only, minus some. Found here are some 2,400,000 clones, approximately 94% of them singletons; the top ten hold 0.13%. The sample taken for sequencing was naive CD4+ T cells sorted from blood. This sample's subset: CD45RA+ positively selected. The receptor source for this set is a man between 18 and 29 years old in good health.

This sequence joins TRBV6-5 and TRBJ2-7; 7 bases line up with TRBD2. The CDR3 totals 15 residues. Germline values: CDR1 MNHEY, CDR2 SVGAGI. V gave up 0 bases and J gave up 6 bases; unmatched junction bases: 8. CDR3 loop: CASSYSGGGPREQYF. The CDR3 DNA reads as TGTGCCAGCAGTTACTCCGGGGGAGGGCCACGCGAGCAGTACTTC.

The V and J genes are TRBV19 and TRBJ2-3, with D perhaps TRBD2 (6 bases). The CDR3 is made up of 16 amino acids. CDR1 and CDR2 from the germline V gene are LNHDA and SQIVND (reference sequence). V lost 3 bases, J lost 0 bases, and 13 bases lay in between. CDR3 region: CASSIGTFQSTDTQYF. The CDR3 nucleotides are TGTGCCAGTAGTATCGGGACTTTCCAAAGCACAGATACGCAGTATTTT.

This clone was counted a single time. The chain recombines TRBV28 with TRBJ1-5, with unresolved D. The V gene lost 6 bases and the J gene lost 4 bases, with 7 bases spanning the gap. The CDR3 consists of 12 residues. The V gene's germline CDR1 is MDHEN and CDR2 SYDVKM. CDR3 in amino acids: CASRVENQPQHF. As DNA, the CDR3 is TGTGCCAGCAGGGTAGAGAATCAGCCCCAGCATTTT.

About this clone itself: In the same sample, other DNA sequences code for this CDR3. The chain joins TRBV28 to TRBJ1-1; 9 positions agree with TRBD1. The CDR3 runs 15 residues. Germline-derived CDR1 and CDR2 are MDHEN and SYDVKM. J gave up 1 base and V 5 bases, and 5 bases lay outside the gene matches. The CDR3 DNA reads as TGTGCCAGCAGTCCCGGGACAGGGAGGAACACTGAAGCTTTCTTT. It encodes CASSPGTGRNTEAFF.

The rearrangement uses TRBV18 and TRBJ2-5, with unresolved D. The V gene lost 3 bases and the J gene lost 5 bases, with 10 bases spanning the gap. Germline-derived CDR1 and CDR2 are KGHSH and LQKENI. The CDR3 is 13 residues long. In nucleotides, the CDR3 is TGTGCCAGCTCACCGCAGGCTTGGGAGACCCAGTACTTC. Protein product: CASSPQAWETQYF. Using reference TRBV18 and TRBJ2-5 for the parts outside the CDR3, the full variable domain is NAGVMQNPRHLVRRRGQEARLRCSPMKGHSHVYWYRQLPEEGLKFMVYLQKENIIDESGMPKERFSAEFPKEGPSILRIQQVVRGDSAAYFCASSPQAWETQYFGPGTRLLVL.

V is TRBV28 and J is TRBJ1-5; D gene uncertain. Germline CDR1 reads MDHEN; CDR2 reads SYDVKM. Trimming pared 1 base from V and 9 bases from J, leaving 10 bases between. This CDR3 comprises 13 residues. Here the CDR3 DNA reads TGTGCCAGCAGTTTATCTTTTCTCCGGCCCCAGCATTTT. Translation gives CASSLSFLRPQHF. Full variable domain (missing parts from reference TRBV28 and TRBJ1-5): DVKVTQSSRYLVKRTGEKVFLECVQDMDHENMFWYRQDPGLGLRLIYFSYDVKMKEKGDIPEGYSVSREKKERFSLILESASTNQTSMYLCASSLSFLRPQHFGDGTRLSIL.

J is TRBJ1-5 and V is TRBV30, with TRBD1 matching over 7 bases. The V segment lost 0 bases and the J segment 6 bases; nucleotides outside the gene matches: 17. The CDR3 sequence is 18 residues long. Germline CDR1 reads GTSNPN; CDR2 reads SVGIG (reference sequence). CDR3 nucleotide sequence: TGTGCCTGGAGTGTCCTCCCAGGGGGGACGCCTATGGGTCAGCCCCAGCATTTT. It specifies CAWSVLPGGTPMGQPQHF.

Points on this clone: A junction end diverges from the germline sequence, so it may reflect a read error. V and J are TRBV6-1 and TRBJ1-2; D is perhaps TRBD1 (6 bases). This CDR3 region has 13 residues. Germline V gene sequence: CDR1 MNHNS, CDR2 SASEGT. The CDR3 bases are TGTGCCAGCAGAGAAGGGGGTAGGGATGGCTACACCTTC. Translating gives CASREGGRDGYTF.

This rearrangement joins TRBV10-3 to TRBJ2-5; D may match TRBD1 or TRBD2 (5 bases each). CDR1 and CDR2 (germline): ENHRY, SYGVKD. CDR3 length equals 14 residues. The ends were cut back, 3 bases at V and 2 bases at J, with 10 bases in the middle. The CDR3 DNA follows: TGTGCCATCAGTGATCCGGGACCTCAAGAGACCCAGTACTTC. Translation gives CAISDPGPQETQYF.

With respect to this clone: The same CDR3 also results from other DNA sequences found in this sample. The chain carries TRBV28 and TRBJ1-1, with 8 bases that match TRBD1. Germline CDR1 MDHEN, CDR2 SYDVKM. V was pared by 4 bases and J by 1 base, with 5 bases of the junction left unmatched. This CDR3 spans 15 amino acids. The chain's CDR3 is CASSSPDRGNTEAFF. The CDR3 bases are TGTGCCAGCAGTTCTCCAGACAGGGGGAACACTGAAGCTTTCTTT.

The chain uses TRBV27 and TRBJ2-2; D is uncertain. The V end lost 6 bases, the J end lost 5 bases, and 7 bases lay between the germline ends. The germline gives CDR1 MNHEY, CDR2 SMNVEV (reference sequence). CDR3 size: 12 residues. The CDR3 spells CASSYPTGELFF. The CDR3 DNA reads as TGTGCCAGCAGCTATCCGACCGGGGAGCTGTTTTTT.

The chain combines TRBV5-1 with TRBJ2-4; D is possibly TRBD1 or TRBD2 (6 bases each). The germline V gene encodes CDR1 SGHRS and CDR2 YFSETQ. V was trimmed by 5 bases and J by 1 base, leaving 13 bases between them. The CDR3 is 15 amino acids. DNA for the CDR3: TGCGCCAGCAGTCCCGGGGGCGCGGCCAAAAACATTCAGTACTTC. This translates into CASSPGGAAKNIQYF.

The CDR3 DNA is TGCGCCAGCAGCAACGGCCAGTTAACAGATACGCAGTATTTT. It translates to CASSNGQLTDTQYF. The rearrangement links TRBV5-1 to TRBJ2-3; D unresolved. Trimming pared 4 bases from V and 3 bases from J, leaving 12 bases between. This CDR3 is 14 amino acids long. Germline loops: CDR1 SGHRS, CDR2 YFSETQ.

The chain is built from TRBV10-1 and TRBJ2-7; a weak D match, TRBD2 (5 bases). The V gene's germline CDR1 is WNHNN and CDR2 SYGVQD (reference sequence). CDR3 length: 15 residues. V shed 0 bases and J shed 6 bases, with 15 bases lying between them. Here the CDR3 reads CASSESRGLGGEQYF. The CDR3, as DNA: TGCGCCAGCAGTGAGTCGAGAGGGTTAGGCGGCGAGCAGTACTTC.

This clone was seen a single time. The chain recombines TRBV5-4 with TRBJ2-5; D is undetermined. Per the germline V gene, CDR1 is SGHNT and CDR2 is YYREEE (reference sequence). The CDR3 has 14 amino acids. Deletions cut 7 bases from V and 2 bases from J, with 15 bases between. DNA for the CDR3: TGTGCCAGCGGCTCACCCCTAAGACAAGAGACCCAGTACTTC. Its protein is CASGSPLRQETQYF.

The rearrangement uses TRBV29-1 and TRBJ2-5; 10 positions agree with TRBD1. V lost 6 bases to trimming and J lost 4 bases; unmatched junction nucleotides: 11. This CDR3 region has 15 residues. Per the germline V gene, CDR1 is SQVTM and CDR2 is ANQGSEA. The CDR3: CSVIPGQGSSETQYF. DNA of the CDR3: TGCAGCGTGATTCCGGGACAGGGGTCGTCAGAGACCCAGTACTTC.

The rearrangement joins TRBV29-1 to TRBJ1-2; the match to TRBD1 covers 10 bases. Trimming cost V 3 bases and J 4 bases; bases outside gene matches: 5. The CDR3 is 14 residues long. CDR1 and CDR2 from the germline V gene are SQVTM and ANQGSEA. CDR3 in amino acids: CSVDRQGAIYGYTF. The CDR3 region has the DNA TGCAGCGTTGATCGACAGGGGGCGATCTATGGCTACACCTTC.

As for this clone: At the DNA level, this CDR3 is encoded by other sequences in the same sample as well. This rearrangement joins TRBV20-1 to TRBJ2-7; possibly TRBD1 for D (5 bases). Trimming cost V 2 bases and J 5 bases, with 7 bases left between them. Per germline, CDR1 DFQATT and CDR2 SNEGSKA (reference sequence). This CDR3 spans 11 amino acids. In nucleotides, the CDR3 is TGCAGTGCTAGACAGGGAAACGAGCAGTACTTC. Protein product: CSARQGNEQYF.

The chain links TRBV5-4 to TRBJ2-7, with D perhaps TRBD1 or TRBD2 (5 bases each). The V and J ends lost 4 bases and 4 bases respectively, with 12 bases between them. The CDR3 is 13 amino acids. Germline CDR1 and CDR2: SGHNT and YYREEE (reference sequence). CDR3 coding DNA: TGTGCCAGCAGCCCCGGGACGGCTTACGAGCAGTACTTC. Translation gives CASSPGTAYEQYF.

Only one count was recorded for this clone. The CDR3 spells CASSLGSSGRVNEQFF. The CDR3 coding sequence is TGCGCCAGCAGCTTAGGAAGTAGCGGGAGGGTGAATGAGCAGTTCTTC. The chain employs TRBV5-1 and TRBJ2-1, with TRBD2 identical over 11 bases. The CDR3 runs to 16 residues. Germline-derived CDR1 and CDR2 are SGHRS and YFSETQ. J was trimmed by 7 bases and V by 2 bases; bases with no gene match: 8.

The CDR3 loop is CASSLERIYEQYF. For the CDR3, the DNA is TGCGCCAGCAGCTTGGAACGGATCTACGAGCAGTACTTC. The chain uses TRBV5-1 and TRBJ2-7, with no clear D. The germline V and J ends were trimmed by 0 bases and 3 bases, with 7 bases remaining between them. Per the germline V gene, CDR1 is SGHRS and CDR2 is YFSETQ. This CDR3 region has 13 residues.

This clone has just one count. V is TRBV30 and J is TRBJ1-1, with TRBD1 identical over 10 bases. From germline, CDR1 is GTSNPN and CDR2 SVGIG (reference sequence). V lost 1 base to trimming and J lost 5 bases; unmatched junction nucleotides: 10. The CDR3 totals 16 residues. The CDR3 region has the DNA TGTGCCTGGAGTGAAGGGACTGGGACAGGGGTAACTGAAGCTTTCTTT. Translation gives CAWSEGTGTGVTEAFF.

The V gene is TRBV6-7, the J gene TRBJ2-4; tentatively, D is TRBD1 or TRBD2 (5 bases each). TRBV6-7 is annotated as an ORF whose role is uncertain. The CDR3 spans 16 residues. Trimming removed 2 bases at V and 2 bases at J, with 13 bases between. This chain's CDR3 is CASSYPGTGTKNIQYF. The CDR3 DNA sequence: TGTGCCAGCAGTTACCCCGGGACGGGCACCAAAAACATTCAGTACTTC.

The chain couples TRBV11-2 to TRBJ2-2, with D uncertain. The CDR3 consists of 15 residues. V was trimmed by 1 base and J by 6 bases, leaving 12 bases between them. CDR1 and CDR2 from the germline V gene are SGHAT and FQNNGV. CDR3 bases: TGTGCCAGCAGCTTAGTGGCACAGATGGCCGGGGAGCTGTTTTTT. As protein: CASSLVAQMAGELFF.

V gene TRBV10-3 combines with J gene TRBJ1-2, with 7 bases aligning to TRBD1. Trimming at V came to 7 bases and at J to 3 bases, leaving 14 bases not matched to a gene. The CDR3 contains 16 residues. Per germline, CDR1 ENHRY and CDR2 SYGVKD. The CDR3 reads CAITPVLGTADYGYTF. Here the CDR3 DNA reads TGTGCCATCACCCCTGTTTTGGGGACAGCTGACTATGGCTACACCTTC.

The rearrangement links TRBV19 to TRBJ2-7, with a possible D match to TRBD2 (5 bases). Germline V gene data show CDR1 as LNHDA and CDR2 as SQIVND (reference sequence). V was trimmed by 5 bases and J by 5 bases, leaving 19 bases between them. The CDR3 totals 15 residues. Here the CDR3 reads CASSLRARLGDEQYF. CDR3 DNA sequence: TGTGCCAGTAGTCTGAGGGCCCGACTCGGGGACGAGCAGTACTTC.

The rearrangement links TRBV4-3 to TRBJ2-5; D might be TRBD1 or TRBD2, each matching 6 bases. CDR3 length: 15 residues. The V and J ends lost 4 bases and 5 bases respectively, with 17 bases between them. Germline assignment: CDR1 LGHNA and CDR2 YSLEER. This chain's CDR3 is CASSREGGSMETQYF. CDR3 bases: TGCGCCAGCAGCCGCGAGGGGGGTAGTATGGAGACCCAGTACTTC.

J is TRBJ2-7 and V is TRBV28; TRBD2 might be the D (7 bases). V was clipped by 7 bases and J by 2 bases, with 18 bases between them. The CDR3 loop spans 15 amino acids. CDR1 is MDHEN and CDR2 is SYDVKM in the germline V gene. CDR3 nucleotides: TGTGCCAGCACCTCACCGGGGGGCCCAACCTACGAGCAGTACTTC. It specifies CASTSPGGPTYEQYF.

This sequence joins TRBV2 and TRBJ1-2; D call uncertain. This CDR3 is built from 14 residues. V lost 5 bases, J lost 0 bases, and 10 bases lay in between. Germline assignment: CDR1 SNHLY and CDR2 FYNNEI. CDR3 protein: CASSLRDTNYGYTF. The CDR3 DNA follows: TGTGCCAGCAGTCTCCGGGATACTAACTATGGCTACACCTTC.

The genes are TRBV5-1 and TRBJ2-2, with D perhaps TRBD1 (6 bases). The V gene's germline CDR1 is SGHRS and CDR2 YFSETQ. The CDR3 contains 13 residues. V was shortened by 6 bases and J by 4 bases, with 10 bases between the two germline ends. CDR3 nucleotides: TGCGCCAGCACAGGGGCGAGCACCGGGGAGCTGTTTTTT. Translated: CASTGASTGELFF.

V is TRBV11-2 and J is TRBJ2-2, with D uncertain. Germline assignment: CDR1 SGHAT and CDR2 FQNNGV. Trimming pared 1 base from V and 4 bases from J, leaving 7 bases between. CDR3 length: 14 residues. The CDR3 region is CASSLGIPTGELFF. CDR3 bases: TGTGCCAGCAGCTTAGGTATCCCCACCGGGGAGCTGTTTTTT.

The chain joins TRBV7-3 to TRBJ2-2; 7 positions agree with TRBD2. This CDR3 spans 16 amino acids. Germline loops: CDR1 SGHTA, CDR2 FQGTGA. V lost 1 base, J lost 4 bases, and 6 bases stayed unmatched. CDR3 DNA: TGTGCCAGCAGCTTAAGCCAGGGAGGGGTCACCGGGGAGCTGTTTTTT. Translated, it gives CASSLSQGGVTGELFF.